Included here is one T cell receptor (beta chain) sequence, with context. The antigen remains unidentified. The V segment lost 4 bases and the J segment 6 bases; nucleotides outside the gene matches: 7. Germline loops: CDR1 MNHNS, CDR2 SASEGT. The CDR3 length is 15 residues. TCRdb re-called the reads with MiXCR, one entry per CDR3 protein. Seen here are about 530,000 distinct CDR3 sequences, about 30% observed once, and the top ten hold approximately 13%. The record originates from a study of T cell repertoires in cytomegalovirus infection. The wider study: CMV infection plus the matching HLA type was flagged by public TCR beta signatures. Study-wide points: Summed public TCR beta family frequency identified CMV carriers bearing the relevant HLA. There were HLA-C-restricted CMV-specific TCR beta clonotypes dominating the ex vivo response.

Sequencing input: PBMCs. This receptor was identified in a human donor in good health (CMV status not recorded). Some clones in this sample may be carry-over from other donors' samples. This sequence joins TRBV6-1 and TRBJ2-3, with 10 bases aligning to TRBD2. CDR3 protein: CASSVGSGRRDTQYF. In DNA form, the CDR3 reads TGTGCCAGCAGTGTTGGTAGCGGGAGGAGGGATACGCAGTATTTT.